This TCR beta chain is drawn from a study of T cell changes during pregnancy in multiple sclerosis. Germline-derived CDR1 and CDR2 are LNHDA and SQIVND (reference sequence). V trimming: 5 bases; J trimming: 2 bases; junction bases outside the gene matches: 5. The CDR3 is 15 residues long. Produced via immunoSEQ multiplex PCR; TCRdb's table is partial and in-frame only. The sample lists about 66,000 clones; just over 90% were seen once. The chain recombines TRBV19 with TRBJ1-5, with 8 nucleotides matching TRBD1. Sample: peripheral blood, taken in the third trimester of pregnancy. The clonotype originates from a female donor with multiple sclerosis, enrolled in a pregnancy study. The CDR3 loop reads CASSQTGGGNQPQHF. The CDR3 bases are TGTGCCAGTAGTCAAACAGGGGGAGGCAATCAGCCCCAGCATTTT.